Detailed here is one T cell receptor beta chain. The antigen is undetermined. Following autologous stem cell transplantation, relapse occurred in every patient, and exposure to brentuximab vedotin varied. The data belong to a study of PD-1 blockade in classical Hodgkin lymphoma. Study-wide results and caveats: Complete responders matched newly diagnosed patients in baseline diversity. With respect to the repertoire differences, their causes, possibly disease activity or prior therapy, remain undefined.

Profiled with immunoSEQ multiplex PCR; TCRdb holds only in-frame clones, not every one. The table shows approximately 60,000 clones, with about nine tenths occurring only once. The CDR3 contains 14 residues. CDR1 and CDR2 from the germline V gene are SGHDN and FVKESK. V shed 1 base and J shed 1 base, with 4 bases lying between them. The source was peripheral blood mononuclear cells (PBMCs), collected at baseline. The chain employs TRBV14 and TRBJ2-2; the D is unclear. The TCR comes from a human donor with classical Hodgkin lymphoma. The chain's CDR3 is CASSQVRNTGELFF. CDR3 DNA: TGTGCCAGCAGCCAAGTGCGGAACACCGGGGAGCTGTTTTTT.